This T cell receptor (beta chain) came from a study of blood T cells in healthy people across ages. The use of a sample-barcoded 5' primer and a J-beta primer mix characterized a second PCR of roughly 6 to 11 cycles. TCRdb reprocessed the 5' RACE reads with MiXCR, giving one entry per CDR3 protein. This table has approximately 2,000,000 distinct CDR3 sequences, about two fifths appearing once. The CDR3 length is 13 residues. V was trimmed by 3 bases and J by 3 bases, leaving 6 bases between them. Germline loops: CDR1 MNHNS, CDR2 SASEGT. This receptor was taken from a human donor in good health. The chain is built from TRBV6-1 and TRBJ2-1; D is uncertain. The sample comprised blood. CDR3 loop: CASSDSDYNEQFF. Here the CDR3 DNA reads TGTGCCAGCAGTGATTCAGACTACAATGAGCAGTTCTTC.